Reported below is one T cell receptor beta chain. V shed 5 bases and J 0 bases; nucleotides not matched to a gene: 3. CDR3 size: 15 residues. Germline loops: CDR1 SGHVS, CDR2 FNYEAQ. Original analysis: Cell counts per sample came from amplifying reference gene primers. Sequencing was performed with immunoSEQ multiplex PCR; in TCRdb, only in-frame clones are kept and a portion is missing. V and J calls and clone size are given by that table; D and trimming were obtained from the DNA. The data contain about 78,000 clones, 90% of them singletons. The data are from a study of blood T cell repertoires in COVID-19. Across the whole study: Samples of COVID-19 (acute and convalescent) were obtained from the United States, Italy and Spain. Nucleic acid was either cDNA or gDNA, and it came from T cells, B-cell-depleted T cells, or PBMCs.

The TCR comes from an elderly woman with active or convalescent COVID-19. Sequenced input: peripheral blood. This chain joins TRBV7-6 and TRBJ2-7; TRBD2 aligns across 11 bases. CDR3 loop: CASSPGLAVSYEQYF. CDR3 bases: TGTGCCAGCAGCCCGGGACTAGCGGTCTCCTACGAGCAGTACTTC.